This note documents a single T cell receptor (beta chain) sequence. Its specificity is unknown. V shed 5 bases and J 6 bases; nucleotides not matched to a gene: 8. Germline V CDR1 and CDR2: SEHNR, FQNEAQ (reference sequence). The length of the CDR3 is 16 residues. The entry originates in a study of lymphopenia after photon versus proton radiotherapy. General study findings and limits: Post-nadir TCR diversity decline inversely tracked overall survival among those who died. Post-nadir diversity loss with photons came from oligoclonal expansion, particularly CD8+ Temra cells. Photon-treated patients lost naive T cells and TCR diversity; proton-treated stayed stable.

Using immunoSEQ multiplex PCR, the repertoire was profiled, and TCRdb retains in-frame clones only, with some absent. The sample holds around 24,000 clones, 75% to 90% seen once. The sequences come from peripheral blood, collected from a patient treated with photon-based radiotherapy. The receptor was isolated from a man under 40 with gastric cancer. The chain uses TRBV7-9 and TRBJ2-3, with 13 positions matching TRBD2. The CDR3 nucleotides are TGTGCCAGCAGCCCCGGACTAGCGGGAGAATTGGATACGCAGTATTTT. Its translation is CASSPGLAGELDTQYF.